This TCR beta chain is drawn from a study of blood T cell repertoires in COVID-19. Across the study: The study drew acute and convalescent COVID-19 samples from the United States, Italy and Spain.

Patients in Seattle were enrolled during active infection, then followed longitudinally. The V gene's germline CDR1 is SGHRS and CDR2 YFSETQ. This CDR3 is 14 amino acids long. Trimming removed 4 bases from V and 6 bases from J; junction bases left unmatched: 6. The assay was immunoSEQ multiplex PCR, and TCRdb's table has in-frame clones only and misses some. The data contain some 190,000 clones, around 85% of them singletons. The sample comprised peripheral blood. The chain has TRBV5-1 and TRBJ2-1, with TRBD2 identical over 8 bases. This sequence originates from a man at least 80 years old with COVID-19, enrolled during active disease. CDR3 nucleotide sequence: TGCGCCAGCAGCCTCAATAGCGGGGTCAATGAGCAGTTCTTC. Translated: CASSLNSGVNEQFF.